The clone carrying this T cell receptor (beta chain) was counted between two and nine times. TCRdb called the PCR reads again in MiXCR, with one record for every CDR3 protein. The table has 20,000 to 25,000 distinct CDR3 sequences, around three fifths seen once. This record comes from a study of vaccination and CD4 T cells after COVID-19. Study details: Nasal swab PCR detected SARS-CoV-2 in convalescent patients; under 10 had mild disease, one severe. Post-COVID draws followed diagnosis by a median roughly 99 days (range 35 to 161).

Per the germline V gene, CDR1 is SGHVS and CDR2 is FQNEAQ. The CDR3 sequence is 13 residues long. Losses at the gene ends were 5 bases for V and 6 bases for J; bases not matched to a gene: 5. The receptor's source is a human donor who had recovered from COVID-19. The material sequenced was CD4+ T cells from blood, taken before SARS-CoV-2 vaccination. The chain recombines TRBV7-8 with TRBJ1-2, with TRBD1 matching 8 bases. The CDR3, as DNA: TGTGCCAGCAGCCAAAGACAGGGGAATGGCTACACCTTC. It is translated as CASSQRQGNGYTF.